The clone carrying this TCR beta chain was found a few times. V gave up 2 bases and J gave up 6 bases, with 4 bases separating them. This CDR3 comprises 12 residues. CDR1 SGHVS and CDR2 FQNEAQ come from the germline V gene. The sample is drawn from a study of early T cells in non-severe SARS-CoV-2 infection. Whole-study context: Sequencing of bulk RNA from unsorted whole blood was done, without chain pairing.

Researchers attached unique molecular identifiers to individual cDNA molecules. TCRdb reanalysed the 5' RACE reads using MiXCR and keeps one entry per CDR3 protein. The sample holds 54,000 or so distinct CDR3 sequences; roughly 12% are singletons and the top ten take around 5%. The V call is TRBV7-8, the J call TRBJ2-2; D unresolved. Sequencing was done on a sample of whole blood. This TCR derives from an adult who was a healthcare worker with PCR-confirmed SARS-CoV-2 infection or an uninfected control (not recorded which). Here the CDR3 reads CASSLFPGELFF. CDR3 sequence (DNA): TGTGCCAGCAGCTTATTCCCCGGGGAGCTGTTTTTT.